This T cell receptor beta chain derives from a study of T cell responses to AZD1222 COVID-19 vaccine. Broader study findings: Repertoire sampling was restricted to post-peak T cell response timepoints. Just five or six AZD1222 recipients tested seropositive at baseline.

Libraries were prepared by immunoSEQ multiplex PCR; TCRdb keeps only in-frame clonotypes and omits some of them. The sample has under 85,000 clones, approximately 91% seen once. As concerns this clone: Its antigen remains unknown.

This sequence was found in an adult in good health. The sample in question was peripheral blood, obtained on day 0 of MenACWY control vaccination.

The CDR3 here is CASSQRGQASQPQHF. The CDR3 coding sequence is TGTGCCAGCAGCCAAAGAGGACAGGCTAGTCAGCCCCAGCATTTT. The chain joins TRBV3-1 (or the pseudogene TRBV3-2) to TRBJ1-5, with 7 nucleotides matching TRBD1. Trimming took 2 bases from V and 6 from J; bases not matched to a gene: 7. Germline values: CDR1 LGHDT, CDR2 YNNKEL (reference sequence). CDR3 size: 15 residues.